Listed here are 11 T cell receptor beta chains from one sample, sequenced in a study of blood T cells in healthy people across ages. Through a sample-barcoded 5' primer and a J-beta primer mix, a second PCR was run for roughly 6 to 12 cycles. TCRdb re-called the 5' RACE reads with MiXCR, one entry per CDR3 protein. Among more than 700,000 distinct CDR3 sequences, about 47% were seen once, and the ten largest hold 15% to 20%. The source material was blood. The receptors were gathered from a man older than 75 in good health.

Many counts were recorded for this clonotype. The chain joins TRBV5-1 to TRBJ2-5, with a weak D call TRBD1 (6 bases). Germline V gene data show CDR1 as SGHRS and CDR2 as YFSETQ. This CDR3 has 14 amino acids. The V end lost 4 bases, the J end lost 3 bases, and 13 bases lay between the germline ends. For the CDR3, the DNA is TGCGCCAGCAGCAAGCTAGGACAGAAAGAGACCCAGTACTTC. Amino acid sequence: CASSKLGQKETQYF.

The chain joins TRBV7-9 to TRBJ1-2; D is possibly TRBD1 (5 bases). Per the germline V gene, CDR1 is SEHNR and CDR2 is FQNEAQ (reference sequence). This CDR3 comprises 15 residues. The V end lost 3 bases, the J end lost 7 bases, and 18 bases lay between the germline ends. CDR3 nucleotide sequence: TGTGCCAGCAGCTTGTTGCGGTACGGGGGTGGTGGCTACACCTTC. Protein: CASSLLRYGGGGYTF.

This clonotype was counted a few times. In DNA, the CDR3 is TGTGCCAGCAGTTTCGGGGTGGTGGGTGAGCAGTTCTTC. Protein sequence: CASSFGVVGEQFF. The V and J genes are TRBV12-3 or TRBV12-4 and TRBJ2-1, with a weak D call TRBD2 (5 bases). The CDR3 is 13 amino acids. Trimming cost V 3 bases and J 9 bases, with 12 bases left between them.

J is TRBJ2-7 and V is TRBV20-1; D is perhaps TRBD2 (5 bases). The V gene's germline CDR1 is DFQATT and CDR2 SNEGSKA (reference sequence). This CDR3 has 14 amino acids. V was pared by 0 bases and J by 4 bases, with 13 bases between. DNA for the CDR3: TGCAGTGCTAGAGATTTAGGACGGACTTACGAGCAGTACTTC. Its protein product is CSARDLGRTYEQYF.

The sample holds a few counts of this clonotype. The chain employs TRBV27 and TRBJ1-1, with D unclear. CDR1 and CDR2 (germline): MNHEY, SMNVEV (reference sequence). V was shortened by 6 bases and J by 5 bases, with 13 bases between the two germline ends. This CDR3 is 13 amino acids long. CDR3 DNA sequence: TGTGCCAGCAGGGACCCCGGACGAACTGAAGCTTTCTTT. Amino acids: CASRDPGRTEAFF.

Details on this clonotype: The germline gene is not matched at one end of the junction; a read error may be the cause. The chain carries TRBV4-3 and TRBJ2-7; 7 bases are shared with TRBD2. Germline CDR1 LGHNA, CDR2 YSLEER. The length of the CDR3 is 15 residues. The CDR3, as DNA: TGCGCCAACAGCCAAGTTAGCGGGTTCTCCTACGAGCAGTACTTC. It specifies CANSQVSGFSYEQYF.

V usage is TRBV20-1 and J usage is TRBJ2-4, with D perhaps matching TRBD1 (6 bases). Germline V gene data show CDR1 as DFQATT and CDR2 as SNEGSKA (reference sequence). The CDR3 length is 11 residues. The V end was cut by 6 bases, the J end by 13 bases, with 16 bases between. For the CDR3, the DNA is TGCAGTGCCCCGAAGGGGGTTGAGCAGTACTTC. It codes for CSAPKGVEQYF.

This chain uses TRBV6-2 or TRBV6-3 with TRBJ2-3; D is unresolved. Per the germline V gene, CDR1 is MNHEY and CDR2 is SVGEGT. CDR3 length equals 12 residues. Trimming stripped 2 bases from V and 11 bases from J, with 11 bases between. The CDR3 loop reads CASSYVDLEQYF. In DNA form, the CDR3 reads TGTGCCAGCAGTTACGTCGACTTAGAGCAGTATTTT.

This clonotype was counted a few times. This chain uses TRBV12-3 or TRBV12-4 with TRBJ2-5; D is perhaps TRBD2 (5 bases). This CDR3 contains 13 residues. With 6 bases removed from V and 0 bases from J, the gap between germline ends came to 8 bases. The CDR3 coding sequence is TGTGCCAGCAGCCCAGCGGACCAAGAGACCCAGTACTTC. This encodes CASSPADQETQYF.

The chain's CDR3 is CASSLSPTANEKLFF. The CDR3 DNA reads TGTGCCAGCAGCTTGAGCCCCACAGCGAATGAAAAACTGTTTTTT. The genes are TRBV3-1 and TRBJ1-4; the D is unclear. The CDR3 spans 15 residues. CDR1 is LGHDT, CDR2 YNNKEL, per germline (reference sequence). V was cut by 5 bases and J by 5 bases, with 15 bases left in between. Variable domain in full (rest from reference TRBV3-1 and TRBJ1-4): DTAVSQTPKYLVTQMGNDKSIKCEQNLGHDTMYWYKQDSKKFLKIMFSYNNKELIINETVPNRFSPKSPDKAHLNLHINSLELGDSAVYFCASSLSPTANEKLFFGSGTQLSVL.

This clonotype was detected a few times. The chain carries TRBV29-1 and TRBJ2-1; 14 bases match TRBD2. The CDR3 totals 15 residues. The V gene's germline CDR1 is SQVTM and CDR2 ANQGSEA. V trimming: 6 bases; J trimming: 5 bases; junction bases outside the gene matches: 6. CDR3 sequence reads: CSVGTSGGQHNEQFF. CDR3 sequence (DNA): TGCAGCGTCGGGACTAGCGGGGGACAACACAATGAGCAGTTCTTC.